This T cell receptor (beta chain) was captured by sequencing in a study of shared clonotypes between healthy human individuals. The assay was immunoSEQ multiplex PCR, and TCRdb's table has in-frame clones only and misses some. The table lists about 510,000 clones, less than 85% of them singletons. CDR1 is MNHNY, CDR2 SVGAGI, per germline (reference sequence). The trim removed 8 bases at V and 1 base at J, leaving 8 bases unmatched. This CDR3 has 15 residues. The sample taken for sequencing was PBMCs. This chain joins TRBV6-6 and TRBJ2-1, with 7 bases identical to TRBD2. This receptor was taken from a middle-aged woman in good health. Some clones in this sample may be carry-over from other donors' samples. CDR3 coding DNA: TGTGCCAGCGACCTTGGACTAGGATCCTACAATGAGCAGTTCTTC. It codes for CASDLGLGSYNEQFF.